Following are 8 T cell receptor beta chains from one sample sequenced in a study of T cell changes during pregnancy in multiple sclerosis. Sequencing used immunoSEQ multiplex PCR; TCRdb keeps in-frame clones, though not all of them. The sample lists 100,000 or so clones; approximately 90% were seen once. This specimen consisted of peripheral blood, obtained in the second trimester of pregnancy. The receptors were sampled from a female donor with multiple sclerosis, enrolled in a pregnancy study.

This sequence joins TRBV7-9 and TRBJ1-4, with D tentatively TRBD1 (5 bases). Germline CDR1 and CDR2: SEHNR and FQNEAQ (reference sequence). V shed 5 bases and J shed 3 bases, with 16 bases lying between them. The CDR3 runs 16 residues. CDR3 in DNA: TGTGCCAGCAGCGCTACTACAGGCAGTTCTAATGAAAAACTGTTTTTT. It specifies CASSATTGSSNEKLFF.

This rearrangement joins TRBV4-1 to TRBJ2-5; tentative D call: TRBD2 (5 bases). Trimming removed 5 bases from V and 3 bases from J, with 16 bases in between. Germline V gene lookup returns CDR1 MGHRA and CDR2 YSYEKL. The length of the CDR3 is 15 residues. DNA for the CDR3: TGCGCCAGCAGCGCCCCGGGAAGCGGAGAAGAGACCCAGTACTTC. Translated, it gives CASSAPGSGEETQYF.

The J gene is TRBJ2-7, the V gene TRBV5-1, with 7 bases matching TRBD2. Germline lookup yields CDR1 SGHRS and CDR2 YFSETQ. The trim removed 3 bases at V and 0 bases at J, leaving 0 bases unmatched. CDR3 length: 13 amino acids. CDR3 in DNA: TGCGCCAGCAGCTGGACTAGCTCCTACGAGCAGTACTTC. It codes for CASSWTSSYEQYF. The whole variable domain, filled in from reference TRBV5-1 and TRBJ2-7, reads KAGVTQTPRYLIKTRGQQVTLSCSPISGHRSVSWYQQTPGQGLQFLFEYFSETQRNKGNFPGRFSGRQFSNSRSEMNVSTLELGDSALYLCASSWTSSYEQYFGPGTRLTVT.

Here the CDR3 DNA reads TGTGCCAGCAGCTTTCGCGGGGTAGACACCGGGGAGCTGTTTTTT. This encodes CASSFRGVDTGELFF. V and J are TRBV11-2 and TRBJ2-2, with D perhaps TRBD2 (6 bases). This CDR3 contains 15 residues. Per germline, CDR1 SGHAT and CDR2 FQNNGV. Trimming pared 3 bases from V and 3 bases from J, leaving 11 bases between.

The chain uses TRBV10-3 and TRBJ1-1; 7 nucleotides agree with TRBD1. J was trimmed by 1 base and V by 9 bases; bases with no gene match: 2. The CDR3 spans 12 residues. Germline-derived CDR1 and CDR2 are ENHRY and SYGVKD. As DNA, the CDR3 is TGTGCCATGGGACAGACGAACACTGAAGCTTTCTTT. Translating it yields CAMGQTNTEAFF.

The chain joins TRBV7-8 to TRBJ2-7; D is possibly TRBD2 (5 bases). Germline V gives CDR1 SGHVS, CDR2 FQNEAQ. The CDR3 consists of 17 residues. The V end lost 2 bases, the J end lost 4 bases, and 21 bases lay between the germline ends. CDR3 residues: CASSLPPRAARGYEQYF. CDR3 DNA sequence: TGTGCCAGCAGCTTACCCCCACGAGCGGCCCGGGGATACGAGCAGTACTTC.

V is TRBV7-8 and J is TRBJ1-2; tentative D call: TRBD1 (6 bases). The CDR3 is made up of 14 amino acids. The germline V gene encodes CDR1 SGHVS and CDR2 FQNEAQ. V was shortened by 5 bases and J by 13 bases, with 23 bases between the two germline ends. CDR3 coding DNA: TGTGCCAGCAGCCCCCCGGGACATAATGCGGGTCCCACCTTC. Translation: CASSPPGHNAGPTF.

For the CDR3, the DNA is TGTGCCAGCAGCTTAAGCCCCGGGTCCCGTGAGCAGTTCTTC. It is translated as CASSLSPGSREQFF. The chain employs TRBV7-3 and TRBJ2-1; D remains unclear. The CDR3 consists of 14 residues. From germline, CDR1 is SGHTA and CDR2 FQGTGA. V was pared by 1 base and J by 9 bases, with 13 bases between.